One and the same sample provided the 29 T cell receptor beta chains below, sequenced in a study of cytomegalovirus exposure and HLA in healthy donors. The PCR made use of 60 Vbeta and 13 Jbeta primers. The data were produced by immunoSEQ multiplex PCR, yet TCRdb's version contains in-frame clones alone and is incomplete. The sample holds tens of thousands of clones, about 80% seen once. Sequencing was carried out using PBMCs. The receptors come from a male donor in good health and CMV-seronegative.

The V gene is TRBV5-1, the J gene TRBJ1-2; 10 bases fit TRBD1. V shed 0 bases, J shed 5 bases, and the junction held 4 bases outside the gene matches. This CDR3 comprises 15 residues. Germline CDR1 SGHRS, CDR2 YFSETQ. The CDR3: CASSLGQGAEYGYTF. In DNA form, the CDR3 reads TGCGCCAGCAGCTTGGGACAGGGGGCGGAGTATGGCTACACCTTC. Combining the CDR3 with reference TRBV5-1 and TRBJ1-2 gives the whole variable domain KAGVTQTPRYLIKTRGQQVTLSCSPISGHRSVSWYQQTPGQGLQFLFEYFSETQRNKGNFPGRFSGRQFSNSRSEMNVSTLELGDSALYLCASSLGQGAEYGYTFGSGTRLTVV.

The chain joins TRBV11-3 to TRBJ2-2; 7 bases are a match to TRBD1. With 5 bases clipped from V and 5 bases from J, the junction kept 11 bases outside the gene matches. The CDR3 contains 16 residues. The germline CDR1 and CDR2 sequences are SGHNT and YENEEA. The CDR3 is CASSPGRGLQTGELFF. The DNA of the CDR3 is TGTGCCAGCAGCCCCGGAAGGGGGCTCCAAACCGGGGAGCTGTTTTTT.

CDR3 nucleotides: TGTGCCAGCAGCTCGCACAGGGAAAAGGACTATGGCTACACCTTC. Amino acid sequence: CASSSHREKDYGYTF. This chain uses TRBV5-8 with TRBJ1-2; TRBD1 is a possible D gene (6 bases). V lost 3 bases to trimming and J lost 3 bases, with 15 bases between them. This CDR3 has 15 amino acids. Germline loops: CDR1 SGHTS, CDR2 YDEGEE.

This clone came up a few times. CDR3 sequence reads: CASSPISPRAEQYF. DNA of the CDR3: TGTGCCAGCAGTCCTATATCCCCCAGGGCCGAGCAGTACTTC. V usage is TRBV27 and J usage is TRBJ2-7, with D possibly being TRBD1 (5 bases). Germline V gene sequence: CDR1 MNHEY, CDR2 SMNVEV (reference sequence). V was shortened by 5 bases and J by 6 bases, with 17 bases between the two germline ends. The CDR3 length is 14 residues.

CDR3 region: CASSPGEGETEAFF. The CDR3 DNA sequence: TGCGCCAGCAGCCCGGGGGAGGGAGAAACTGAAGCTTTCTTT. This chain links TRBV5-1 with TRBJ1-1, with a possible D match to TRBD1 (5 bases). Trimming took 4 bases from V and 5 from J, leaving 15 bases between them. The CDR3 covers 14 residues. Germline CDR1 is SGHRS and CDR2 is YFSETQ.

This sequence joins TRBV25-1 and TRBJ1-6; tentatively, D is TRBD1 (6 bases). Germline V gene lookup returns CDR1 MGHDK and CDR2 SYGVNS. The CDR3 has 14 amino acids. Trimming removed 6 bases at V and 4 bases at J, with 10 bases between. The CDR3 loop is CASRNTGYNSPLHF. The CDR3 DNA follows: TGTGCCAGCAGGAACACAGGGTATAATTCACCCCTCCACTTT.

This chain joins TRBV5-1 and TRBJ2-6, with 9 bases that match TRBD2. Germline V CDR1 and CDR2: SGHRS, YFSETQ. V was pared by 0 bases and J by 3 bases, with 13 bases of the junction left unmatched. This CDR3 is 20 amino acids long. Here the CDR3 reads CASSLGSAREGRDGANVLTF. As DNA, the CDR3 is TGCGCCAGCAGCTTGGGGTCGGCGCGGGAGGGTCGGGATGGGGCCAACGTCCTGACTTTC.

The chain has TRBV18 and TRBJ1-2; 7 bases fit TRBD1. Germline CDR1 reads KGHSH; CDR2 reads LQKENI. The CDR3 totals 17 residues. Trimming took 3 bases from V and 4 from J; bases not matched to a gene: 14. The DNA of the CDR3 is TGTGCCAGCTCACCCCGGGACAGTCACGGCACCTCCTATGGCTACACCTTC. It yields the protein CASSPRDSHGTSYGYTF.

The rearrangement links TRBV7-2 to TRBJ1-5; the match to TRBD1 covers 9 bases. Unmatched junction bases numbered 5, after V lost 2 bases and J lost 6 bases. Germline V gene data show CDR1 as SGHTA and CDR2 as FQGNSA. The CDR3 loop spans 15 amino acids. The CDR3 region has the DNA TGTGCCAGCAGCTTAACGACAGGGGGAACTCAGCCCCAGCATTTT. Translating it yields CASSLTTGGTQPQHF.

This clone was counted once. J is TRBJ2-5 and V is TRBV15, with 7 nucleotides matching TRBD2. CDR3 length: 21 amino acids. Per germline, CDR1 LNHNV and CDR2 YYDKDF (reference sequence). V trimming: 0 bases; J trimming: 2 bases; junction bases outside the gene matches: 21. The CDR3 DNA reads as TGTGCCACCAGCAGAGATCTTAGCCAGTGGCAGAGCGGGACCTTTCAAGAGACCCAGTACTTC. It specifies CATSRDLSQWQSGTFQETQYF.

This clone was seen a handful of times. The rearrangement joins TRBV27 to TRBJ2-2; tentatively, D is TRBD1 (6 bases). V was shortened by 3 bases and J by 7 bases, with 9 bases between the two germline ends. The CDR3 runs to 13 residues. Germline assignment: CDR1 MNHEY and CDR2 SMNVEV (reference sequence). CDR3 amino acids: CASSLGTIGELFF. The CDR3 region has the DNA TGTGCCAGCAGTTTGGGGACAATCGGGGAGCTGTTTTTT.

The chain is built from TRBV28 and TRBJ2-5; the match to TRBD2 covers 11 bases. Germline values: CDR1 MDHEN, CDR2 SYDVKM. CDR3 length: 16 residues. With V trimmed by 4 bases and J by 3 bases, 7 bases remained unmatched. CDR3 bases: TGTGCCAGCAGTTCCACCGGGACTAGCGGAAAAGAGACCCAGTACTTC. Translation gives CASSSTGTSGKETQYF.

V is TRBV27 and J is TRBJ2-1, with 14 bases fitting TRBD2. The CDR3 loop spans 18 amino acids. The V and J ends lost 1 base and 0 bases, in that order; junction bases with no gene match: 2. CDR1 and CDR2 (germline): MNHEY, SMNVEV (reference sequence). CDR3 residues: CASSLWGTSGSSYNEQFF. The CDR3 region has the DNA TGTGCCAGCAGTTTATGGGGGACTAGCGGGAGCTCCTACAATGAGCAGTTCTTC.

The chain has TRBV5-1 and TRBJ2-3; tentative D call: TRBD2 (5 bases). V lost 4 bases, J lost 3 bases, and 15 bases lay in between. The germline CDR1 and CDR2 sequences are SGHRS and YFSETQ. This CDR3 is built from 15 residues. The CDR3 coding sequence is TGCGCCAGCAGCCAGTCGGGATTGGGGACAGATACGCAGTATTTT. As protein: CASSQSGLGTDTQYF.

The J gene is TRBJ1-1, the V gene TRBV5-1; D unclear. Trimming pared 1 base from V and 5 bases from J, leaving 15 bases between. The CDR3 totals 15 residues. In germline, CDR1 is SGHRS, CDR2 YFSETQ. CDR3 amino acids: CASSLSGSEGTEAFF. CDR3 sequence (DNA): TGCGCCAGCAGCTTGTCCGGCAGCGAGGGAACTGAAGCTTTCTTT.

The rearrangement links TRBV11-2 to TRBJ1-4; TRBD1 might be the D (5 bases). Trimming stripped 4 bases from V and 8 bases from J, with 14 bases between. Germline assignment: CDR1 SGHAT and CDR2 FQNNGV. The CDR3 is made up of 14 amino acids. CDR3 nucleotides: TGTGCCAGCAGCTCTATCAGGGTAGGAGAAAAACTGTTTTTT. Its translation is CASSSIRVGEKLFF.

V usage is TRBV30 and J usage is TRBJ2-3; TRBD2 matches 11 bases. Germline values: CDR1 GTSNPN, CDR2 SVGIG (reference sequence). Unmatched junction bases numbered 12, after V lost 0 bases and J lost 4 bases. The CDR3 is made up of 18 amino acids. CDR3 nucleotides: TGTGCCTGGAGTGTACTTATGGGACTAGCGGAGGGAGCAGATACGCAGTATTTT. Encoded protein: CAWSVLMGLAEGADTQYF.

This chain connects TRBV11-3 to TRBJ2-3; TRBD1 matches 11 bases. Per the germline V gene, CDR1 is SGHNT and CDR2 is YENEEA. This CDR3 region has 19 residues. The junction had 14 bases not matched to a gene; V was cut back by 2 bases and J by 4 bases. The CDR3 spells CASSLTLPLGTGGADTQYF. CDR3 DNA sequence: TGTGCCAGCAGCTTAACTCTACCGTTGGGGACAGGGGGGGCAGATACGCAGTATTTT.

The gene calls are TRBV10-1 and TRBJ2-7; 8 bases map to TRBD1. This CDR3 region has 15 residues. The V segment lost 0 bases and the J segment 5 bases; nucleotides outside the gene matches: 6. Germline assignment: CDR1 WNHNN and CDR2 SYGVQD (reference sequence). CDR3 protein: CASSESGQGADEQYF. The CDR3 bases are TGCGCCAGCAGTGAGTCAGGGCAGGGGGCGGACGAGCAGTACTTC.

The genes are TRBV28 and TRBJ1-2; D is unresolved. V lost 5 bases to trimming and J lost 4 bases, with 17 bases between them. This CDR3 region has 15 residues. Per the germline V gene, CDR1 is MDHEN and CDR2 is SYDVKM. In nucleotides, the CDR3 is TGTGCCAGCAGTCCAGAGGAACTCGGTAGCTATGGCTACACCTTC. This codes for CASSPEELGSYGYTF.

This clone was detected only a few times. The V and J genes are TRBV6-1 and TRBJ1-5; the match to TRBD1 covers 10 bases. The CDR3 extends over 15 amino acids. Germline assignment: CDR1 MNHNS and CDR2 SASEGT. The ends lost 2 bases at V and 6 bases at J; junction bases unmatched: 4. The CDR3 DNA reads as TGTGCCAGCAGTGAATGGGGGACAGGGGTTCAGCCCCAGCATTTT. Its protein product is CASSEWGTGVQPQHF.

This chain joins TRBV6-5 and TRBJ2-3, with 13 bases lining up with TRBD2. V shed 4 bases and J 4 bases; nucleotides not matched to a gene: 5. CDR1 MNHEY and CDR2 SVGAGI come from the germline V gene. The CDR3 spans 16 residues. The CDR3 here is CASSLTSGRAPDTQYF. Written as DNA, the CDR3 is TGTGCCAGCAGTTTAACTAGCGGGAGGGCTCCAGATACGCAGTATTTT.

This chain uses TRBV5-5 with TRBJ2-1; the D gene is possibly TRBD1 (6 bases). The CDR3 extends over 15 amino acids. Germline V CDR1 and CDR2: SGHKS, YYEKEE (reference sequence). The V end was cut by 2 bases, the J end by 5 bases, with 14 bases between. DNA for the CDR3: TGTGCCAGCAGCTTTGTTGGATGGGACAACAATGAGCAGTTCTTC. Translation gives CASSFVGWDNNEQFF. The full variable domain, with the rest looked up from reference TRBV5-5 and TRBJ2-1, is DAGVTQSPTHLIKTRGQQVTLRCSPISGHKSVSWYQQVLGQGPQFIFQYYEKEERGRGNFPDRFSARQFPNYSSELNVNALLLGDSALYLCASSFVGWDNNEQFFGPGTRLTVL.

The chain recombines TRBV5-6 with TRBJ2-5; D is unclear. This CDR3 is 13 amino acids long. Germline CDR1 reads SGHDT; CDR2 reads YYEEEE. The V end was cut by 4 bases, the J end by 4 bases, with 11 bases between. DNA for the CDR3: TGTGCCAGCAGCCTCCCCGGTCGAGAGACCCAGTACTTC. Translating it yields CASSLPGRETQYF.

V and J are TRBV5-4 and TRBJ2-1, with 11 bases aligning to TRBD1. V lost 2 bases and J lost 2; bases outside the gene matches: 9. The CDR3 sequence is 18 residues long. Germline V lookup: CDR1 SGHNT, CDR2 YYREEE (reference sequence). CDR3 sequence: CASSFSGQGAIAYNEQFF. The CDR3 DNA reads TGTGCCAGCAGCTTTTCCGGACAGGGGGCGATCGCCTACAATGAGCAGTTCTTC.

The chain combines TRBV7-9 with TRBJ2-5; D possibly corresponds to TRBD2 (6 bases). The CDR3 covers 16 residues. Germline V CDR1 and CDR2: SEHNR, FQNEAQ (reference sequence). V was cut by 5 bases and J by 2 bases, with 18 bases left in between. CDR3 in DNA: TGTGCCAGCAGCGATACCGGACTAATCGTTCAAGAGACCCAGTACTTC. Residues: CASSDTGLIVQETQYF.

The V call is TRBV19, the J call TRBJ1-4; a weak D match, TRBD1 (5 bases). V was pared by 6 bases and J by 10 bases, with 24 bases between. The germline gives CDR1 LNHDA, CDR2 SQIVND (reference sequence). The CDR3 runs to 16 residues. In DNA, the CDR3 is TGTGCCAGTAGACCCTTGGGGCAACTGTTTCAAGTAAAACTGTTTTTT. Translated, it gives CASRPLGQLFQVKLFF.

The rearrangement uses TRBV5-1 and TRBJ2-7, with TRBD1 matching over 9 bases. Germline trimming cut 2 bases from V and 0 bases from J; bases unmatched to any gene: 3. Germline V CDR1 and CDR2: SGHRS, YFSETQ. The CDR3 runs 15 residues. The CDR3 protein is CASSFGQGNSYEQYF. CDR3 nucleotides: TGCGCCAGCAGCTTTGGACAGGGGAACTCCTACGAGCAGTACTTC.

The V call is TRBV6-4, the J call TRBJ1-1; D gene uncertain. Germline loops: CDR1 MRHNA, CDR2 SNTAGT. With 3 bases removed from V and 11 bases from J, the gap between germline ends came to 10 bases. The CDR3 covers 11 residues. CDR3 in amino acids: CASSERGLAFF. CDR3 coding DNA: TGTGCCAGCAGTGAGAGAGGGTTGGCTTTCTTT.